Shown below are 6 T cell receptor beta chains from a single sample sequenced in a study of a mutant IDH1 vaccine in newly diagnosed glioma. Their antigens are not known. Libraries were prepared by immunoSEQ multiplex PCR; TCRdb keeps only in-frame clonotypes and omits some of them. The table lists some 49,000 clones, roughly 72% of them singletons, with 4.9% in the top ten. Indicated time point: week 47, end of study. Each dose of the vaccine consisted of 300 ug of mutant IDH1 20-mer peptide, with topical imiquimod. The sequenced sample was PBMCs, obtained from a glioma patient whose treatment included an IDH1 peptide vaccine. Receptors were obtained from a woman aged 40 to 50 with glioma. Some clones in this sample may be carry-over from other donors' samples.

The gene calls are TRBV18 and TRBJ1-1; a weak D match, TRBD1 (6 bases). Trimming shortened V by 4 bases and J by 11 bases, and 17 bases separated the two germline ends. The CDR3 consists of 13 residues. The germline V gene has CDR1 KGHSH and CDR2 LQKENI. In DNA form, the CDR3 reads TGTGCCAGCTCACGTTTTGCCGGGACAAAGGCTTTCTTT. Protein sequence: CASSRFAGTKAFF.

The V call is TRBV18, the J call TRBJ1-1; 8 bases agree with TRBD1. The V gene end was trimmed by 2 bases and the J gene end by 6 bases; junction bases not matched to a gene: 2. CDR1 and CDR2 (germline): KGHSH, LQKENI. This CDR3 region has 13 residues. The CDR3 nucleotides are TGTGCCAGCTCACCAACAGGGGGGGCTGAAGCTTTCTTT. This gives the protein CASSPTGGAEAFF.

The genes are TRBV7-9 and TRBJ2-1; 9 bases map to TRBD2. The V gene's germline CDR1 is SEHNR and CDR2 FQNEAQ (reference sequence). V dropped 10 bases and J dropped 0; count of bases not matched to a gene: 10. The CDR3 totals 16 residues. The CDR3 DNA sequence: TGTGCCACCCAAGATAGCGGGGGCTCCTCCTACAATGAGCAGTTCTTC. Protein: CATQDSGGSSYNEQFF.

The rearrangement joins TRBV14 to TRBJ2-2, with TRBD2 matching over 10 bases. Trimming took 1 base from V and 4 from J; bases not matched to a gene: 6. Germline V gene sequence: CDR1 SGHDN, CDR2 FVKESK. This CDR3 region has 17 residues. In nucleotides, the CDR3 is TGTGCCAGCAGCCAAGTTCGGCTAGCGGGGGCCACCGGGGAGCTGTTTTTT. Encoded protein: CASSQVRLAGATGELFF.

The J gene is TRBJ1-1, the V gene TRBV5-5, with a tentative D call TRBD1 (5 bases). Per the germline V gene, CDR1 is SGHKS and CDR2 is YYEKEE (reference sequence). The V end was cut by 0 bases, the J end by 6 bases, with 9 bases between. The CDR3 length is 13 residues. The CDR3 sequence is CASSLGGAAEAFF. The CDR3 DNA sequence: TGTGCCAGCAGCTTGGGAGGGGCGGCTGAAGCTTTCTTT.

The rearrangement links TRBV5-1 to TRBJ1-3, with no clear D. The germline V and J ends were trimmed by 5 bases and 11 bases, with 20 bases remaining between them. Germline V lookup: CDR1 SGHRS, CDR2 YFSETQ. The CDR3 extends over 14 amino acids. The CDR3 sequence is CASRFTLVGDAIYF. CDR3 in DNA: TGCGCCAGCAGATTTACGCTAGTAGGTGACGCCATATATTTT. The whole variable domain, remainder taken from reference TRBV5-1 and TRBJ1-3, is KAGVTQTPRYLIKTRGQQVTLSCSPISGHRSVSWYQQTPGQGLQFLFEYFSETQRNKGNFPGRFSGRQFSNSRSEMNVSTLELGDSALYLCASRFTLVGDAIYFGEGSWLTVV.